This T cell receptor (beta chain) was sequenced in a study of blood T cell repertoires in COVID-19. CDR3 length: 12 amino acids. Deletions cut 2 bases from V and 1 base from J, with 4 bases between. Germline loops: CDR1 SGHDT, CDR2 YYEEEE. Sequencing was performed with immunoSEQ multiplex PCR; in TCRdb, only in-frame clones are kept and a portion is missing. Seen here are 150,000 or so clones, less than 90% observed once, and the top ten hold 6% to 7.5%. The sequenced sample was PBMCs or T cells enriched from blood (not recorded which). This clonotype originated in a woman aged 50 to 60 who had recovered from COVID-19. The gene calls are TRBV5-6 and TRBJ2-7; D remains ambiguous. The CDR3 region has the DNA TGTGCCAGCAGCTTTAGTTCCTACGAGCAGTACTTC. It encodes CASSFSSYEQYF.